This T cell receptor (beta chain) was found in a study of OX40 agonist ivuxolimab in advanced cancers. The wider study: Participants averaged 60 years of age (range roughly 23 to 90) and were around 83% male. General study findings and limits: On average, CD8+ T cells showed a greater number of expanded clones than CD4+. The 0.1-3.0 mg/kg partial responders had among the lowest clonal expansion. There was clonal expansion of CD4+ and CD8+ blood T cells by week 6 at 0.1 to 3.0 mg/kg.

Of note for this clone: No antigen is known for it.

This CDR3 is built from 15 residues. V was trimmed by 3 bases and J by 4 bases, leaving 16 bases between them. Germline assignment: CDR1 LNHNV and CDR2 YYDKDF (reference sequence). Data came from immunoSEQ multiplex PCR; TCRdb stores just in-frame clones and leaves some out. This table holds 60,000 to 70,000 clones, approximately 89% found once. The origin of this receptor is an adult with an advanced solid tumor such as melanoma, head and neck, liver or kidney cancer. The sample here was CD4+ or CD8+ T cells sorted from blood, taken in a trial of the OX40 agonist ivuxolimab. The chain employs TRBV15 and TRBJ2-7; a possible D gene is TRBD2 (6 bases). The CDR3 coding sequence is TGTGCCACCAGCAGCCCCACGGAGGGTTCATACGAGCAGTACTTC. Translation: CATSSPTEGSYEQYF. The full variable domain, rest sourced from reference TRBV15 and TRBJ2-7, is DAMVIQNPRYQVTQFGKPVTLSCSQTLNHNVMYWYQQKSSQAPKLLFHYYDKDFNNEADTPDNFQSRRPNTSFCFLDIRSPGLGDTAMYLCATSSPTEGSYEQYFGPGTRLTVT.